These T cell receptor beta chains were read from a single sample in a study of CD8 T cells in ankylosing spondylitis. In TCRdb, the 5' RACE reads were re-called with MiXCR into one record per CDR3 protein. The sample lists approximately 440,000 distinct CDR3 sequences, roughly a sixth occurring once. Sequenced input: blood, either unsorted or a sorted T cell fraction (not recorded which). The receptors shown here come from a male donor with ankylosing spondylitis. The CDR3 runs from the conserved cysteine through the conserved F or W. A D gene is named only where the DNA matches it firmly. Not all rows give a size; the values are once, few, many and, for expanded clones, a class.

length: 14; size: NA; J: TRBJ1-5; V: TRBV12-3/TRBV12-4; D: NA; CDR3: CASSRGYSNQPQHF; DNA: TGTGCCAGCAGCAGGGGTTATAGCAATCAGCCCCAGCATTTT
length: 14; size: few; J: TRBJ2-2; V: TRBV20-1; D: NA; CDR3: CSAREGPTTGELFF; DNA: TGCAGTGCTAGAGAGGGGCCTACCACCGGGGAGCTGTTTTTT
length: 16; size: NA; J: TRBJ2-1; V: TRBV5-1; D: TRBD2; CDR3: CASSLGTSGKGNEQFF; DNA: TGCGCCAGCAGCTTGGGTACTAGCGGGAAGGGGAATGAGCAGTTCTTC
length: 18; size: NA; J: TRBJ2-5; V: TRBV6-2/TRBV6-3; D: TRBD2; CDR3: CASSYSSRVAGNKETQYF; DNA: TGTGCCAGCAGTTACTCGTCGAGGGTAGCGGGGAACAAAGAGACCCAGTACTTC
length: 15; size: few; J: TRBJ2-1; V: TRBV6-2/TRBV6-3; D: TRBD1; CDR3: CASSQDRLGYNEQFF; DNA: TGTGCCAGCAGTCAGGACAGGCTGGGGTACAATGAGCAGTTCTTC
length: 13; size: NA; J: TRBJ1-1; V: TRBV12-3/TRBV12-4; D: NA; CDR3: CASIRGAYTEAFF; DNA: TGTGCCAGCATTCGAGGTGCCTACACTGAAGCTTTCTTT
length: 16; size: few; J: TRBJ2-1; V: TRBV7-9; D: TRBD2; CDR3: CASSLMRGGRRNEQFF; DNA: TGTGCCAGCAGCTTAATGCGGGGGGGCCGAAGGAATGAGCAGTTCTTC
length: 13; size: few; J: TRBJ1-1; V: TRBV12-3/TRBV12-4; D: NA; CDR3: CASSRRARTEAFF; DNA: TGTGCCAGCAGTAGAAGGGCTCGCACTGAAGCTTTCTTT
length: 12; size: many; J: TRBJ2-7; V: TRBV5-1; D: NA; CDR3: CASSSDFYEQYF; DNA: TGCGCCAGCAGCTCCGACTTCTACGAGCAGTACTTC
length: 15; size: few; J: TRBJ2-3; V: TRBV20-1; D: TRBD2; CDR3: CSARDNLAGADTQYF; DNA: TGCAGTGCTAGAGATAACCTAGCGGGCGCAGATACGCAGTATTTT
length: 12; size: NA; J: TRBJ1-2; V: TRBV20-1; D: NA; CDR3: CSARHTSYGYTF; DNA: TGCAGTGCTAGGCACACGTCCTATGGCTACACCTTC
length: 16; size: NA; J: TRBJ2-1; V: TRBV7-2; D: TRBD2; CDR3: CASSRTSGSSHNEQFF; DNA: TGTGCCAGCAGCCGAACTAGCGGGAGTTCACACAATGAGCAGTTCTTC
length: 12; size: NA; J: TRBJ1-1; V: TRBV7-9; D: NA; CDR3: CASWRPGTEAFF; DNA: TGTGCCAGTTGGCGGCCGGGGACTGAAGCTTTCTTT
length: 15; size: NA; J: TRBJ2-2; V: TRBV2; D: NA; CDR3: CASSVDRANTGELFF; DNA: TGTGCCAGCAGTGTGGACAGAGCGAACACCGGGGAGCTGTTTTTT
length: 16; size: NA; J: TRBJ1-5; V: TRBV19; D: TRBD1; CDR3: CASSPTTGSLGGPQHF; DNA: TGTGCCAGTAGTCCAACGACAGGGAGCCTAGGCGGGCCCCAGCATTTT
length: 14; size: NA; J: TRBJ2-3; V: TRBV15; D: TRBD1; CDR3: CATPTGVSTDTQYF; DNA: TGTGCCACCCCCACAGGGGTTTCGACAGATACGCAGTATTTT
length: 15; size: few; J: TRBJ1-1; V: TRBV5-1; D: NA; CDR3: CASSPWGGVNTEAFF; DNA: TGCGCCAGCAGCCCTTGGGGAGGGGTGAACACTGAAGCTTTCTTT
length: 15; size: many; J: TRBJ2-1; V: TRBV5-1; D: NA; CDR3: CASSEAPSSYNEQFF; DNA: TGCGCCAGCAGCGAGGCACCCAGCTCCTACAATGAGCAGTTCTTC
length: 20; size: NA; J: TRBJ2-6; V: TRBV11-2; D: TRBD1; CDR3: CASSSLGPGQGASGANVLTF; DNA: TGTGCCAGCAGCTCTTTGGGTCCGGGACAGGGTGCCTCTGGGGCCAACGTCCTGACTTTC
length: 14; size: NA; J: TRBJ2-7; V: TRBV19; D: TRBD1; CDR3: CASRRTGEAYEQYF; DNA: TGTGCCAGTAGGAGGACAGGGGAAGCCTACGAGCAGTACTTC
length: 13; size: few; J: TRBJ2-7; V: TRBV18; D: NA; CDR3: CASSPPVSFKQYF; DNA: TGTGCCAGCTCACCACCGGTCAGCTTCAAGCAGTACTTC
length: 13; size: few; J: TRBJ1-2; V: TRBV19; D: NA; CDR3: CASSIGPRGGYTF; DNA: TGTGCCAGTAGTATTGGACCGCGCGGAGGCTACACCTTC
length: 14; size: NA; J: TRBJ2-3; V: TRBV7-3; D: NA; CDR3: CASSEHFLTDTQYF; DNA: TGTGCCAGCAGCGAACACTTCCTCACAGATACGCAGTATTTT
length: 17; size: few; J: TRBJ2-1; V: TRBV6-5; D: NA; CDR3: CASSYSSSRPRYNEQFF; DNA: TGTGCCAGCAGTTACTCTTCTTCTCGACCGAGGTACAATGAGCAGTTCTTC
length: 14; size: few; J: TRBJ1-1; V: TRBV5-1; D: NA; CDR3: CASSLGHQNTEAFF; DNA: TGCGCCAGCAGCTTGGGACACCAGAACACTGAAGCTTTCTTT
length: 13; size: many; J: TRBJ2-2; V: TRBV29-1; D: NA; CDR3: CSVDGDNTGELFF; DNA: TGCAGCGTCGACGGGGATAACACCGGGGAGCTGTTTTTT
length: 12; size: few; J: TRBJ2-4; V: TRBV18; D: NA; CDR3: CASSPPTGTQYF; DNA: TGTGCCAGCTCACCACCAACCGGGACACAGTACTTC
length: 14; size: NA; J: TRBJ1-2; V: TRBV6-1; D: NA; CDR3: CASSESMAVGGYTF; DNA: TGTGCCAGCAGTGAATCTATGGCGGTCGGCGGCTACACCTTC
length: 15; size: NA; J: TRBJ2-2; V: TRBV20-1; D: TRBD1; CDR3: CSAAPGTANTGELFF; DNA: TGCAGTGCTGCCCCCGGGACAGCGAACACCGGGGAGCTGTTTTTT
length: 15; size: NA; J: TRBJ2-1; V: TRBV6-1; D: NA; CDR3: CASIKDSVTYNEQFF; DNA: TGTGCCAGCATAAAAGACTCGGTAACCTACAATGAGCAGTTCTTC
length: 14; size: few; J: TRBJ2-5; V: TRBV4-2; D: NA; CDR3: CASGLTGRQETQYF; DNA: TGTGCCAGCGGGTTGACGGGGAGACAAGAGACCCAGTACTTC
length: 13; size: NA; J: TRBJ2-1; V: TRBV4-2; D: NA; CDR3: CASSPRLGNEQFF; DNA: TGTGCCAGCAGCCCGCGACTGGGGAATGAGCAGTTCTTC
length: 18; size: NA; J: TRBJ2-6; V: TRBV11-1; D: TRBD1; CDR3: CASRPGTGGVRGANVLTF; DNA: TGTGCCAGCAGGCCCGGGACAGGGGGCGTGAGGGGGGCCAACGTCCTGACTTTC
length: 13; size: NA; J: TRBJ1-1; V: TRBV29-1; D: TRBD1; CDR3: CSARDRVGAEAFF; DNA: TGCAGCGCTCGAGACAGGGTCGGGGCTGAAGCTTTCTTT
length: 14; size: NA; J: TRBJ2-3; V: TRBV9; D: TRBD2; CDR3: CASSVLAGGDTQYF; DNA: TGTGCCAGCAGCGTCCTAGCGGGGGGAGATACGCAGTATTTT
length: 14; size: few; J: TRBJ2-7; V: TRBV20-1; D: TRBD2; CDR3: CSAGTPSGSYEQYF; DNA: TGCAGTGCTGGCACACCTAGCGGATCCTACGAGCAGTACTTC
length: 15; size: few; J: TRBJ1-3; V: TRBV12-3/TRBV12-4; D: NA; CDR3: CASSTAGTRGNTIYF; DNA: TGTGCCAGCAGCACCGCAGGTACTCGAGGAAACACCATATATTTT
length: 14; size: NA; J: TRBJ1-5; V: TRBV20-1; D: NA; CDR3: CSAREDGGNQPQHF; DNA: TGCAGTGCTAGAGAGGACGGAGGAAATCAGCCCCAGCATTTT
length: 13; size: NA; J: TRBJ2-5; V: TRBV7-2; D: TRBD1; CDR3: CASIALNRGIQYF; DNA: TGTGCCAGCATCGCGCTGAACAGGGGAATCCAGTACTTC
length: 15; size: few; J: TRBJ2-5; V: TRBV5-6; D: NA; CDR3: CASSSKGRTQETQYF; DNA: TGTGCCAGCAGCTCAAAAGGTCGGACCCAAGAGACCCAGTACTTC
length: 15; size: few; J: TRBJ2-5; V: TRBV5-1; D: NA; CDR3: CASSFSRGLQETQYF; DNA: TGCGCCAGCAGCTTTAGCAGGGGTCTACAAGAGACCCAGTACTTC
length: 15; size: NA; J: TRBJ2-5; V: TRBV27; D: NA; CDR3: CASSVGHPSLETQYF; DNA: TGTGCCAGCAGTGTGGGCCACCCAAGCTTGGAGACCCAGTACTTC
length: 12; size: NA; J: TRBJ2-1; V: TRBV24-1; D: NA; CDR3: CATSDLRSEQFF; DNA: TGTGCCACCAGTGATTTGAGGAGTGAGCAGTTCTTC
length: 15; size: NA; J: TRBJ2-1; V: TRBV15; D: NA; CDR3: CATSRVGGGMNEQFF; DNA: TGTGCCACCAGCAGAGTTGGGGGAGGCATGAATGAGCAGTTCTTC
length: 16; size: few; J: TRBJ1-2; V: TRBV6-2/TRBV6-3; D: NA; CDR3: CASSFRDLSQNYGYTF; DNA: TGTGCCAGCAGTTTCCGGGACCTATCTCAAAACTATGGCTACACCTTC
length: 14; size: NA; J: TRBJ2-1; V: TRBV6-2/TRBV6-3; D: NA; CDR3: CASSNRDMRGEQFF; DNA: TGTGCCAGCAGTAACCGGGACATGAGGGGTGAGCAGTTCTTC
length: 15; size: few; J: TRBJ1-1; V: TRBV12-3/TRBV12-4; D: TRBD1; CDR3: CASSGTGGAVTEAFF; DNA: TGTGCCAGCAGCGGGACAGGGGGCGCGGTCACTGAAGCTTTCTTT